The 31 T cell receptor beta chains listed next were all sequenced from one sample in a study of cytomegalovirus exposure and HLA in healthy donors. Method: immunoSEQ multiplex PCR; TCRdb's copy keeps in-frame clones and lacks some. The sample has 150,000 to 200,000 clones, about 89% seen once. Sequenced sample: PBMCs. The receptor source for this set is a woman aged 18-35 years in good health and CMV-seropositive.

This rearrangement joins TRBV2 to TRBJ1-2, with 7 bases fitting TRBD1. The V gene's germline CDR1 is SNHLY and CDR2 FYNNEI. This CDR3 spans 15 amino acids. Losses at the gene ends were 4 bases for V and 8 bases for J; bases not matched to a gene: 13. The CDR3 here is CASSGGQKTIRGYTF. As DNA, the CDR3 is TGTGCCAGCAGTGGGGGACAGAAAACTATTCGGGGCTACACCTTC. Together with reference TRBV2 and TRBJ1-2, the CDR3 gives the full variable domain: EPEVTQTPSHQVTQMGQEVILRCVPISNHLYFYWYRQILGQKVEFLVSFYNNEISEKSEIFDDQFSVERPDGSNFTLKIRSTKLEDSAMYFCASSGGQKTIRGYTFGSGTRLTVV.

CDR3 protein: CASSVGEGTVYSYEQYF. The CDR3 region has the DNA TGTGCCAGCAGCGTTGGAGAAGGGACAGTCTACTCCTACGAGCAGTACTTC. The V and J genes are TRBV9 and TRBJ2-7; 7 nucleotides align to TRBD1. This CDR3 has 17 residues. Looked up from germline, CDR1 is SGDLS and CDR2 is YYNGEE. V lost 2 bases and J lost 0; bases outside the gene matches: 11.

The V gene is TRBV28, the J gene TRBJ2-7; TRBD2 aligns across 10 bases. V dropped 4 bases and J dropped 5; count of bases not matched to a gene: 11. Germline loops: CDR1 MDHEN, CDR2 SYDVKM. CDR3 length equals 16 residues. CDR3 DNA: TGTGCCAGCAGTTCTGACGCTAGCGGGAGACTGAACGAGCAGTACTTC. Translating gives CASSSDASGRLNEQYF.

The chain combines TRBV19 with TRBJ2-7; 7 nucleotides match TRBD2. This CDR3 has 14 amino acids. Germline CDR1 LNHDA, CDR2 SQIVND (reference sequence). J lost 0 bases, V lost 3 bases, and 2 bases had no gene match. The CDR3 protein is CASSIRDYSYEQYF. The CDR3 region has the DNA TGTGCCAGTAGTATTCGGGACTACTCCTACGAGCAGTACTTC.

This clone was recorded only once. The CDR3 sequence: CASSSSGARYEQYF. The CDR3 region has the DNA TGTGCCAGCAGTTCTAGCGGAGCGAGGTACGAGCAGTACTTC. The V gene is TRBV28, the J gene TRBJ2-7; 7 nucleotides align to TRBD2. The junction had 7 bases not matched to a gene; V was cut back by 4 bases and J by 4 bases. This CDR3 spans 14 amino acids. Germline lookup yields CDR1 MDHEN and CDR2 SYDVKM. Using reference TRBV28 and TRBJ2-7 for the parts outside the CDR3, the full variable domain is DVKVTQSSRYLVKRTGEKVFLECVQDMDHENMFWYRQDPGLGLRLIYFSYDVKMKEKGDIPEGYSVSREKKERFSLILESASTNQTSMYLCASSSSGARYEQYFGPGTRLTVT.

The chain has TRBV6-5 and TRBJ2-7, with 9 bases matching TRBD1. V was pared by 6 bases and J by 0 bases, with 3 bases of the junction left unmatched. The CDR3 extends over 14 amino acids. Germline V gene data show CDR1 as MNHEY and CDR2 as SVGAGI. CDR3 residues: CASSYRGLSYEQYF. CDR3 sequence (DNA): TGTGCCAGCAGCTACAGGGGGCTCTCCTACGAGCAGTACTTC.

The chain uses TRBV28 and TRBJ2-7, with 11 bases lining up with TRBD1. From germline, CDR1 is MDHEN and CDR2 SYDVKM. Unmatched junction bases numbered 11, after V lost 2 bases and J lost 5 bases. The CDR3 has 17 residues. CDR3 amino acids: CASSLTVGTGGINEQYF. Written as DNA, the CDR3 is TGTGCCAGCAGTTTAACCGTCGGGACAGGGGGGATAAACGAGCAGTACTTC.

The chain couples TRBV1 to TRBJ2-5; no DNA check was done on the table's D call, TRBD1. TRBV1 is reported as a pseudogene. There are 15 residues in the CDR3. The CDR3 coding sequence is TGCACCAGCAGCCAAGGCGGTAGGTTCAGGACAGGGGACTACTTC. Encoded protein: CTSSQGGRFRTGDYF.

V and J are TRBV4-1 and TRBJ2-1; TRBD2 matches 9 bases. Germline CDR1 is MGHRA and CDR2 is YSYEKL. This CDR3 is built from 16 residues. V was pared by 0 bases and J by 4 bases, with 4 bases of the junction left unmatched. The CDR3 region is CASSQDERGVYNEQFF. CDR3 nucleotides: TGCGCCAGCAGCCAAGATGAGCGGGGGGTATACAATGAGCAGTTCTTC.

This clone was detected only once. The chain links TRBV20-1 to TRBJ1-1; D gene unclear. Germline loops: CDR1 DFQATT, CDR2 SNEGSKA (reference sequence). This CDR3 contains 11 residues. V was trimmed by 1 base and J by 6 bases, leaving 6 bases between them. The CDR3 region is CSARGYAEAFF. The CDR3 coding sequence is TGCAGTGCTAGAGGTTATGCTGAAGCTTTCTTT.

The CDR3 DNA follows: TGTGCCAGCTCACAAGAGGGACTAGCGGGAGTTGAGCAGTTCTTC. This sequence encodes CASSQEGLAGVEQFF. V and J are TRBV18 and TRBJ2-1; 14 bases are shared with TRBD2. The germline gives CDR1 KGHSH, CDR2 LQKENI. This CDR3 has 15 residues. The V segment lost 4 bases and the J segment 9 bases; nucleotides outside the gene matches: 5.

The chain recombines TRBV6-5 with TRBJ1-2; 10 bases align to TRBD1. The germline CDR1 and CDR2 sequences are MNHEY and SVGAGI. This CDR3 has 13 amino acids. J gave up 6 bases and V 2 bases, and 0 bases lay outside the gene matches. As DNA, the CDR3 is TGTGCCAGCAGTTACGGACAGGGGGATGGCTACACCTTC. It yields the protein CASSYGQGDGYTF.

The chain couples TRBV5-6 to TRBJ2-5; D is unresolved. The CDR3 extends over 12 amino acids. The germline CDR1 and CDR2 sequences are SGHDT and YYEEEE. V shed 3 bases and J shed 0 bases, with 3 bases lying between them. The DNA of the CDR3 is TGTGCCAGCAGCTCGTACCAAGAGACCCAGTACTTC. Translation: CASSSYQETQYF.

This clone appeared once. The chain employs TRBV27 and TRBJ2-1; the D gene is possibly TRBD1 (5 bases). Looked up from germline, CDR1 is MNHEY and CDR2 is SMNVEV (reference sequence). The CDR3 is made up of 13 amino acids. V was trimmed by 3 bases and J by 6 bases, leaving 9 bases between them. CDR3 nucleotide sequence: TGTGCCAGCAGTTTCTACAGGAGCAATGAGCAGTTCTTC. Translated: CASSFYRSNEQFF.

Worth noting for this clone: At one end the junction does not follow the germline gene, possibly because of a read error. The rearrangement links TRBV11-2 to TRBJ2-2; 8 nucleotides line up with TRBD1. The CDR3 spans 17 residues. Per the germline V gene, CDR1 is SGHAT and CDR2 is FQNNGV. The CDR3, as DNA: TGTGCCAGCAGCTTAGATATCAGACAGGGGAACGCCGGGGAGCTGTTTTTT. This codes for CASSLDIRQGNAGELFF.

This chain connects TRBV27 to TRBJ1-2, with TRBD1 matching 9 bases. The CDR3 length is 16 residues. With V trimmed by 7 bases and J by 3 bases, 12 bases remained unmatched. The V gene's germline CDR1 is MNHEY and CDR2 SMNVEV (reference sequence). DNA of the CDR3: TGTGCCAGCACCTCGGGACAGGGCTCGTTAGACTATGGCTACACCTTC. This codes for CASTSGQGSLDYGYTF.

The CDR3 nucleotides are TGTGCCATCAGTGTACAGGGGGCTAGCACAGATACGCAGTATTTT. Protein product: CAISVQGASTDTQYF. This sequence joins TRBV10-3 and TRBJ2-3; 9 bases fit TRBD1. Looked up from germline, CDR1 is ENHRY and CDR2 is SYGVKD. The V and J ends lost 4 bases and 0 bases, in that order; junction bases with no gene match: 2. This CDR3 is 15 amino acids long.

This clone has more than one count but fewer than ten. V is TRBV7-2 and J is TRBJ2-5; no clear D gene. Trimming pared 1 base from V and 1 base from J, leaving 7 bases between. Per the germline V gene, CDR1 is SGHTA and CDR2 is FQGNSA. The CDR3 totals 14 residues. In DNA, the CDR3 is TGTGCCAGCAGCTTAGGCGCTACCCAAGAGACCCAGTACTTC. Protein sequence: CASSLGATQETQYF.

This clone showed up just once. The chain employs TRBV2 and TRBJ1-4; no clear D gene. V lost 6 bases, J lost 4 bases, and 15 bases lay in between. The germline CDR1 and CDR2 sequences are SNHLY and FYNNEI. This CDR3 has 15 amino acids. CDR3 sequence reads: CASRAERELNEKLFF. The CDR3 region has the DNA TGTGCCAGCAGAGCTGAAAGGGAGCTTAATGAAAAACTGTTTTTT.

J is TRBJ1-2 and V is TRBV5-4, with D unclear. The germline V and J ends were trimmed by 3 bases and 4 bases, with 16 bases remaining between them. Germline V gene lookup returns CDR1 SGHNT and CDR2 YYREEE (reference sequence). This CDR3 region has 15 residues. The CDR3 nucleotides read TGTGCCAGCAGCTCCCCCATGGGCGTCGGCTATGGCTACACCTTC. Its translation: CASSSPMGVGYGYTF.

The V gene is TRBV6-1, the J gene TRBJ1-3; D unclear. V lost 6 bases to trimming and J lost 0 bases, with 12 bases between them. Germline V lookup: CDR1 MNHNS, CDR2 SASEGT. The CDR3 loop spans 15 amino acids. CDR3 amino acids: CASRWQALSGNTIYF. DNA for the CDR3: TGTGCCAGCAGGTGGCAGGCCCTCTCTGGAAACACCATATATTTT.

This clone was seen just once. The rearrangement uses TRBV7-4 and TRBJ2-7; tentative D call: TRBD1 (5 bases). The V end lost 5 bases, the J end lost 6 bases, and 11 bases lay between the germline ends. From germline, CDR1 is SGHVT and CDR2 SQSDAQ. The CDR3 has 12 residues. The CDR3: CASSTQGGEQYF. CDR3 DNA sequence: TGTGCCAGCAGCACCCAGGGCGGCGAGCAGTACTTC.

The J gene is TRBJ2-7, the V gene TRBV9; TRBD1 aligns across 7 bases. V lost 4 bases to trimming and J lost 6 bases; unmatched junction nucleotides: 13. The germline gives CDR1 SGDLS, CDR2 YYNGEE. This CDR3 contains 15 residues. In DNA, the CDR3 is TGTGCCAGCAGCACGAGCCCTAACAGGGGATCCGAGCAGTACTTC. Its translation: CASSTSPNRGSEQYF.

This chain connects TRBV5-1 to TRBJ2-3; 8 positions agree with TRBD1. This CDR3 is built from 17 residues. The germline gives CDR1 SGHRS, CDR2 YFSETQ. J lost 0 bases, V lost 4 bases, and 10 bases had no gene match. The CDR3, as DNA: TGCGCCAGCAGCCCCGGACAGGGCCTTTCTAGCACAGATACGCAGTATTTT. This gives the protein CASSPGQGLSSTDTQYF.

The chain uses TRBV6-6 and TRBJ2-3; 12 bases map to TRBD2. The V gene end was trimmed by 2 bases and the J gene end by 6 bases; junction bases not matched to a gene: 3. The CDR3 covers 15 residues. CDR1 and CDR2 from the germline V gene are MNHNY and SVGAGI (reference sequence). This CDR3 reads CASSYLAGGRDTQYF. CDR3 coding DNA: TGTGCCAGCAGTTACCTAGCGGGGGGGCGGGATACGCAGTATTTT.

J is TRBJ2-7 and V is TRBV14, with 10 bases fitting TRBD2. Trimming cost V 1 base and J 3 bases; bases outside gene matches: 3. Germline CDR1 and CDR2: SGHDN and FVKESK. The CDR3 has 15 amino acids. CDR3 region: CASSQGPSGSYEQYF. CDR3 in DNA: TGTGCCAGCAGCCAAGGACCTAGCGGGAGCTACGAGCAGTACTTC.

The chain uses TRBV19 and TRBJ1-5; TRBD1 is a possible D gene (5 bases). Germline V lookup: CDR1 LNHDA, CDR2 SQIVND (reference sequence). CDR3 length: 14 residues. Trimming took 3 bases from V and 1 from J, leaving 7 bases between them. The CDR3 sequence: CASSIAGSNQPQHF. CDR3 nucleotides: TGTGCCAGTAGTATCGCAGGGAGCAATCAGCCCCAGCATTTT.

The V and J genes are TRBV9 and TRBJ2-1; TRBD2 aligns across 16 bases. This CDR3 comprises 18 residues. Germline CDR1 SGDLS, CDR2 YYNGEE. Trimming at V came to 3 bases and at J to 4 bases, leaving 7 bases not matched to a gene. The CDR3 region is CASSAGTSGGVRYNEQFF. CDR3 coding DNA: TGTGCCAGCAGCGCCGGGACTAGCGGGGGGGTGCGTTACAATGAGCAGTTCTTC.

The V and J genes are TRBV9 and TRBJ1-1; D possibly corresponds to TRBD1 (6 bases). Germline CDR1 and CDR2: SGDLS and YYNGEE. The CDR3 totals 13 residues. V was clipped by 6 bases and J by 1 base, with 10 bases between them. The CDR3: CASTRQENTEAFF. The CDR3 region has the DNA TGTGCCAGCACCCGACAGGAGAACACTGAAGCTTTCTTT.

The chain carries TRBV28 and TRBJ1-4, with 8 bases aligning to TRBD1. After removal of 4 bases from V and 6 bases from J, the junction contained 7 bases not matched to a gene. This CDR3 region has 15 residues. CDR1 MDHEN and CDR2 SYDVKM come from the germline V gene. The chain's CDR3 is CASSSSGGADEKLFF. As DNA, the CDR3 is TGTGCCAGCAGTTCCTCAGGGGGCGCGGATGAAAAACTGTTTTTT.

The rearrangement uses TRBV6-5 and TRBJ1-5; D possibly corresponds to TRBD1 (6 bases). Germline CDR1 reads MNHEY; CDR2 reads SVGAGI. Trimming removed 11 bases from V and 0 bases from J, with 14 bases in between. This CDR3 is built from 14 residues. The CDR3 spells CAVYEGVSNQPQHF. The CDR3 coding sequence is TGTGCCGTGTACGAGGGGGTTAGCAATCAGCCCCAGCATTTT.